This is a list of T cell receptor beta chains from one sample in a study of T cells in Graves' hyperthyroidism and ophthalmopathy. One entry per CDR3 protein, called by TCRdb with MiXCR from the multiplex PCR reads. The sample carries 400,000 to 500,000 distinct CDR3 sequences, under 15% recorded once. The sample comprised blood. The receptor set was obtained from a young woman with Graves' hyperthyroidism. CDR3s include the opening cysteine and the closing phenylalanine or tryptophan. The D gene is left open where the match is weak. The listing skips clone size in some rows; elsewhere it reads once, few, many or a size class.

d_call,clone_size,v_call,j_call,cdr3_nt,cdr3_aa
TRBD1,many,TRBV7-3,TRBJ2-3,TGTGCCAGCAGCCAGGGAACGGACAGGCTGGATACGCAGTATTTT,CASSQGTDRLDTQYF
-,few,TRBV3-1,TRBJ2-1,TGTGCCAGCAGCTGGGAGGTGGGAAAGTTTGAGCAGTTCTTC,CASSWEVGKFEQFF
TRBD2,many,TRBV11-2,TRBJ2-1,TGTGCCAGCAGCTTAAACGGGGGGTCCTACAATGAGCAGTTCTTC,CASSLNGGSYNEQFF
TRBD1,few,TRBV27,TRBJ2-1,TGTGCCAGCAGTTTCGACAGGGCGACCTACAATGAGCAGTTCTTC,CASSFDRATYNEQFF
-,few,TRBV7-9,TRBJ2-1,TGTGCCAGCAGCATCGGGGCGGGGGCTGGGAGCGAGCAGTTCTTC,CASSIGAGAGSEQFF
-,few,TRBV6-1,TRBJ1-2,TGTGCCAGCAGTGATATGGCAGGGTATGGCTACACCTTC,CASSDMAGYGYTF
TRBD2,-,TRBV9,TRBJ2-1,TGTGCCAGCAGCGTAGTGAGCGGGAGTGGGAATGAGCAGTTCTTC,CASSVVSGSGNEQFF
-,many,TRBV19,TRBJ2-3,TGTGCCAGTAGTACGGAGAAGGGAGATACGCAGTATTTT,CASSTEKGDTQYF
TRBD2,few,TRBV7-3,TRBJ2-5,TGTGCCAGCAGCTTAACAGGCGGGACTAGCCAAGAGACCCAGTACTTC,CASSLTGGTSQETQYF
TRBD1,many,TRBV12-3/TRBV12-4,TRBJ1-2,TGTGCCAGCAGAGGGACAGGGTTCGACTATGGCTACACCTTC,CASRGTGFDYGYTF
-,many,TRBV18,TRBJ2-7,TGTGCCAGCTCACCGGGGAGCGGAGTTACCTACGAGCAGTACTTC,CASSPGSGVTYEQYF
TRBD2,-,TRBV28,TRBJ2-3,TGTGCCAGCAGTTTACGAGGCGGGAGTGTCTCCACAGATACGCAGTATTTT,CASSLRGGSVSTDTQYF
-,many,TRBV3-1,TRBJ1-5,TGTGCCAGCAGCTACCGGGGAGCCTCAAATCAGCCCCAGCATTTT,CASSYRGASNQPQHF
TRBD1,few,TRBV5-1,TRBJ2-3,TGCGCCAGCAGCCCCCGGGACAGGTCAGGGGGGTACACAGATACGCAGTATTTT,CASSPRDRSGGYTDTQYF
TRBD2,-,TRBV11-3,TRBJ2-1,TGTGCCAGCAGTGCCACTAGCGGGAGGACAGAGGGTGAGCAGTTCTTC,CASSATSGRTEGEQFF
TRBD1,many,TRBV27,TRBJ1-6,TGTGCCAGCAGCCGGACAGGGGACAATTCACCCCTCCACTTT,CASSRTGDNSPLHF
-,-,TRBV28,TRBJ2-1,TGTGCCAGCCGGGGCGGCCCAAGACTCAATGAGCAGTTCTTC,CASRGGPRLNEQFF
-,many,TRBV10-2,TRBJ2-7,TGCGCCAGCAGTGAGACGGGTAGCCTCTCCTACGAGCAGTACTTC,CASSETGSLSYEQYF
TRBD1,many,TRBV10-3,TRBJ1-2,TGTGCCATCAGTGAGAGTTGGGACAGGGGGAACGGCTACACCTTC,CAISESWDRGNGYTF
-,many,TRBV19,TRBJ1-2,TGTGCCAGTAGTCCACAAAGGGACCGAGGCTATGGCTACACCTTC,CASSPQRDRGYGYTF
-,-,TRBV6-5,TRBJ2-5,TGTGCCAGCAGTTACCCTGTTGGGGTCCGGGAGACCCAGTACTTC,CASSYPVGVRETQYF
-,many,TRBV20-1,TRBJ2-1,TGCAGTGCTGCCCTCGGTTACTCCTACAATGAGCAGTTCTTC,CSAALGYSYNEQFF
TRBD2,many,TRBV6-1,TRBJ2-1,TGTGCCAGCAGTAGCCCCGGACTAGCGAACAATGAGCAGTTCTTC,CASSSPGLANNEQFF
-,-,TRBV11-3,TRBJ2-3,TGTGCCAGCAGCTTACACAGGACCACAGATACGCAGTATTTT,CASSLHRTTDTQYF
-,many,TRBV9,TRBJ2-7,TGTGCCAGCGGACAGCACTACGAGCAGTACTTC,CASGQHYEQYF
-,many,TRBV19,TRBJ2-1,TGTGCCAGTAAATACTTGGGCTCCTACAATGAGCAGTTCTTC,CASKYLGSYNEQFF
-,many,TRBV4-1,TRBJ2-1,TGCGCCAGCAGCCCTAGCGTCCTGAGGGACAATGAGCAGTTCTTC,CASSPSVLRDNEQFF
-,-,TRBV27,TRBJ2-5,TGTGCCAGCATCGGTCCGGACCAAGAGACCCAGTACTTC,CASIGPDQETQYF
-,many,TRBV9,TRBJ2-2,TGTGCCAGCAGCGTAGTCCCGCTGAACGGGGAGCTGTTTTTT,CASSVVPLNGELFF
TRBD2,few,TRBV2,TRBJ2-2,TGTGCCAGGGAGGTAGCGGGAGGGTTACCCACCGGGGAGCTGTTTTTT,CAREVAGGLPTGELFF
-,few,TRBV9,TRBJ1-1,TGTGCCAGCAGCGTAGGCGGACAGATGAACACTGAAGCTTTCTTT,CASSVGGQMNTEAFF
-,many,TRBV4-1,TRBJ2-5,TGCGCCAGCAGCCCTGCCCCACAGCAAGAGACCCAGTACTTC,CASSPAPQQETQYF
-,few,TRBV6-2/TRBV6-3,TRBJ2-5,TGTGCCAGCAGTTACTCGACCTTTCCATGGGGGACCCAGTACTTC,CASSYSTFPWGTQYF
-,many,TRBV9,TRBJ1-1,TGTGCCAGCAGCGCATTTTACAGGGATACTGAAGCTTTCTTT,CASSAFYRDTEAFF
TRBD2,few,TRBV19,TRBJ2-3,TGTGCCAGTAGTATAGTCCCAGCGGGGCCCACAGATACGCAGTATTTT,CASSIVPAGPTDTQYF
TRBD1,-,TRBV19,TRBJ1-4,TGTGCCAGTAGTCTGTACAGGGGGAGTAATGAAAAACTGTTTTTT,CASSLYRGSNEKLFF
-,-,TRBV11-3,TRBJ2-3,TGTGCCAGCAGCTTAGGGTTCTCTGGCGGGGCGACAGATACGCAGTATTTT,CASSLGFSGGATDTQYF
-,-,TRBV12-3/TRBV12-4,TRBJ2-1,TGTGCCAGCAGTTTCCTAGCTACTAGTGAGTTCTTC,CASSFLATSEFF
-,many,TRBV30,TRBJ1-1,TGTGCCTGGAGTGTACTGAACGGCATGAACACTGAAGCTTTCTTT,CAWSVLNGMNTEAFF
-,-,TRBV29-1,TRBJ1-2,-,CSVGAGSPHYGCTF
TRBD1,many,TRBV12-5,TRBJ1-5,TGTGCTAGTGGTTCTCCCGACAGGGTAGTCAATCAGCCCCAGCATTTT,CASGSPDRVVNQPQHF
-,many,TRBV24-1,TRBJ2-2,TGTGCCACCAGTGACACTCTACAGGGTTTGGCCGGGGAGCTGTTTTTT,CATSDTLQGLAGELFF
-,few,TRBV4-1,TRBJ1-1,TGCGCCAGCAGCCAAGTTATTGGAGGGGACACTGAAGCTTTCTTT,CASSQVIGGDTEAFF
-,many,TRBV24-1,TRBJ2-1,TGTGCCACACAGCGGGACAGCTATTCCAATGAGCAGTTCTTC,CATQRDSYSNEQFF
TRBD1,-,TRBV2,TRBJ1-3,TGTGCCAGCAGTACAGGGGCCTCCAACACCATATATTTT,CASSTGASNTIYF
-,many,TRBV15,TRBJ2-1,TGTGCCACCAGCCCCCGAGGGGGGAATGAGCAGTTCTTC,CATSPRGGNEQFF
-,many,TRBV6-1,TRBJ2-1,TGTGCCAGCAGTGCCAGCGGACTTGTCAATGAGCAGTTCTTC,CASSASGLVNEQFF
-,many,TRBV29-1,TRBJ2-1,TGCAGCGGGTTCGGGAACAATGAGCAGTTCTTC,CSGFGNNEQFF
TRBD2,many,TRBV27,TRBJ2-7,TGTGCCAGCAGCCCTCCGGGACTATATGGCTACGAGCAGTACTTC,CASSPPGLYGYEQYF